Below are 9 T cell receptor beta chains sequenced from a single sample in a study of OX40 agonist ivuxolimab in advanced cancers. The protocol was immunoSEQ multiplex PCR, while the TCRdb copy is restricted to in-frame clones and leaves out a portion. The table shows about 48,000 clones, with roughly 85% occurring only once. The material was CD4+ or CD8+ T cells sorted from blood, obtained in a trial of the OX40 agonist ivuxolimab. These receptors were collected from an adult with an advanced solid tumor such as melanoma, head and neck, liver or kidney cancer.

The V gene is TRBV6-5, the J gene TRBJ2-2, with D uncertain. This CDR3 region has 11 residues. V lost 7 bases and J lost 3, with 3 bases in between. Germline CDR1 MNHEY, CDR2 SVGAGI. CDR3 loop: CASIHTGELFF. CDR3 nucleotides: TGTGCCAGCATCCACACCGGGGAGCTGTTTTTT.

V is TRBV29-1 and J is TRBJ1-5; 10 nucleotides match TRBD1. This CDR3 is built from 17 residues. The trim removed 4 bases at V and 4 bases at J, leaving 13 bases unmatched. Germline V gene data show CDR1 as SQVTM and CDR2 as ANQGSEA. The CDR3 region is CSVVSGGQGYGNQPQHF. DNA for the CDR3: TGCAGCGTTGTTAGTGGGGGACAGGGGTACGGGAATCAGCCCCAGCATTTT.

This rearrangement joins TRBV5-1 to TRBJ2-4; the match to TRBD1 covers 9 bases. Germline V lookup: CDR1 SGHRS, CDR2 YFSETQ. J gave up 3 bases and V 0 bases, and 1 base lay outside the gene matches. The CDR3 spans 15 residues. CDR3 residues: CASSLGQGVKNIQYF. CDR3 nucleotides: TGCGCCAGCAGCTTGGGACAGGGGGTCAAAAACATTCAGTACTTC.

The CDR3 protein is CASSFMDRDYEQYF. The DNA of the CDR3 is TGTGCCAGCAGCTTCATGGACAGGGACTACGAGCAGTACTTC. The V and J genes are TRBV7-8 and TRBJ2-5; 8 bases are a match to TRBD1. Near its end, the DNA agrees better with TRBJ2-7, so the J call may be wrong. Germline CDR1 and CDR2: SGHVS and FQNEAQ. This CDR3 spans 14 amino acids.

The chain recombines TRBV29-1 with TRBJ2-7, with D perhaps TRBD1 (5 bases). Per germline, CDR1 SQVTM and CDR2 ANQGSEA. CDR3 length: 13 amino acids. Trimming pared 2 bases from V and 4 bases from J, leaving 12 bases between. DNA of the CDR3: TGCAGCGTTGAACGCCTCACAGGTTACGAGCAGTACTTC. This sequence encodes CSVERLTGYEQYF.

The DNA of the CDR3 is TGTGCCAGCAGTGCGTTCGCTAGCGGGAGCTCAGATACGCAGTATTTT. Translating it yields CASSAFASGSSDTQYF. This sequence joins TRBV6-1 and TRBJ2-3; the match to TRBD2 covers 10 bases. The CDR3 spans 16 residues. CDR1 and CDR2 (germline): MNHNS, SASEGT. The trim removed 4 bases at V and 4 bases at J, leaving 8 bases unmatched.

J is TRBJ1-2 and V is TRBV12-2. TRBV12-2 is deemed a pseudogene. The CDR3 spans 14 residues. CDR3 nucleotide sequence: TGTGCAAGTCGCTTGAGATGCGGGGGTCATGGCTACACCTTC. Translated, it gives CASRLRCGGHGYTF.

This clone was observed a handful of times. This sequence joins TRBV9 and TRBJ2-7; 10 bases match TRBD2. J lost 2 bases, V lost 3 bases, and 2 bases had no gene match. Germline V CDR1 and CDR2: SGDLS, YYNGEE. The CDR3 extends over 14 amino acids. The CDR3 loop is CASSGSGRAYEQYF. The CDR3 DNA follows: TGTGCCAGCAGCGGGAGCGGGAGGGCCTACGAGCAGTACTTC.

Only one count was recorded for this clone. The chain carries TRBV11-3 and TRBJ1-1, with 9 bases that match TRBD1. Unmatched junction bases numbered 7, after V lost 5 bases and J lost 0 bases. CDR1 is SGHNT, CDR2 YENEEA, per germline. The length of the CDR3 is 16 residues. CDR3 loop: CASSPGQGGVNTEAFF. The CDR3 DNA reads TGTGCCAGCAGCCCGGGACAGGGTGGAGTGAACACTGAAGCTTTCTTT. The full variable domain, rest sourced from reference TRBV11-3 and TRBJ1-1, is EAGVVQSPRYKIIEKKQPVAFWCNPISGHNTLYWYLQNLGQGPELLIRYENEEAVDDSQLPKDRFSAERLKGVDSTLKIQPAELGDSAVYLCASSPGQGGVNTEAFFGQGTRLTVV.